This is a list of T cell receptor beta chains from one sample in a study of blood T cell repertoires in COVID-19. Libraries were prepared by immunoSEQ multiplex PCR; TCRdb keeps only in-frame clonotypes and omits some of them. The sample lists 200,000 to 250,000 clones; roughly four fifths were seen once. Sequencing was done on a sample of PBMCs or T cells enriched from blood (not recorded which). The receptor set was obtained from a woman aged 40-49 years with acute COVID-19. CDR3s include the opening cysteine and the closing phenylalanine or tryptophan. A D gene is named only where the DNA matches it firmly. The listing skips clone size in some rows; elsewhere it reads once, few, many or a size class.

NA,TRBD2,TRBJ2-1,TRBV7-9,TGTGCCAGTGGTCGCGGGGGGTACAATGAGCAGTTCTTC,CASGRGGYNEQFF
NA,TRBD2,TRBJ2-1,TRBV14,TGTGCCAGCAGCCGCAGAAGCGGGGGCCTCTACAATGAGCAGTTCTTC,CASSRRSGGLYNEQFF
NA,NA,TRBJ1-2,TRBV19,TGTGCCAGTAAATCGGGAAACTATGGCTACACCTTC,CASKSGNYGYTF
NA,TRBD2,TRBJ2-3,TRBV5-1,TGCGCCAGCAGCTTGGGTGTTCCTAGCGGGACCCCCACAGATACGCAGTATTTT,CASSLGVPSGTPTDTQYF
NA,NA,TRBJ2-1,TRBV6-4,TGTGCCAGCAGTGGTGAGGAGACTACGAAGCAGTTCTTC,CASSGEETTKQFF
NA,TRBD1,TRBJ1-3,TRBV3-1/TRBV3-2,TGTGCCAGCAGCCGCCGGGACAGTGGAAACACCATATATTTT,CASSRRDSGNTIYF
NA,TRBD1,TRBJ1-2,TRBV15,TGTGCCACCAGCAGAGGGACAGGGGGTGAAGGCTATGGCTACACCTTC,CATSRGTGGEGYGYTF
many,NA,TRBJ2-7,TRBV7-2,TGTGCCAGCAGCTTATACAGCACCTACGAGCAGTACTTC,CASSLYSTYEQYF
NA,NA,TRBJ2-7,TRBV4-3,TGCGCCAGCAGCCAATTCAGGACAGATATGGAGCAGTACTTC,CASSQFRTDMEQYF
once,NA,TRBJ1-1,TRBV28,TGTGCCAGCAGTTTATCGGGGGGGATCATGAACACTGAAGCTTTCTTT,CASSLSGGIMNTEAFF
NA,NA,TRBJ2-3,TRBV3-1/TRBV3-2,TGTGCCAGCAGCCCCTCTGCGGCCCCCACAGATACGCAGTATTTT,CASSPSAAPTDTQYF
NA,NA,TRBJ2-1,TRBV10-2,TGCGCCAGCAAAGGGCGGGCAGCACACAATGAGCAGTTCTTC,CASKGRAAHNEQFF
NA,TRBD1,TRBJ1-1,TRBV27,TGTGCCAGCAGTCATAGAACAGGGGGCAGAGGGTACACTGAAGCTTTCTTT,CASSHRTGGRGYTEAFF
once,NA,TRBJ2-2,TRBV6-4,TGTGCCAGCAGTGCGAGGGCGGACACCGGGGAGCTGTTTTTT,CASSARADTGELFF
once,NA,TRBJ1-5,TRBV18,TGTGCCAGCTCCCCTGTTTTGGGGCAGGCCCAGCATTTT,CASSPVLGQAQHF
NA,NA,TRBJ2-7,TRBV3-1/TRBV3-2,TGTGCCAGCAGCCAAGTACAGGACGAGCAGTACTTC,CASSQVQDEQYF
once,TRBD2,TRBJ2-1,TRBV27,TGTGCCAGCAGTTTGCTTTATGAGACTAGCGGAACTAATGAGCAGTTCTTC,CASSLLYETSGTNEQFF
NA,TRBD1,TRBJ1-1,TRBV19,TGTGCCAGTATTAACAGGGGGCGCGGAACTGAAGCTTTCTTT,CASINRGRGTEAFF
NA,NA,TRBJ1-4,TRBV7-2,TGTGCCAGCAGCGAAGCTTTCCGGACAGCGAATGAAAAACTGTTTTTT,CASSEAFRTANEKLFF
NA,TRBD1,TRBJ2-5,TRBV7-8,TGTGCCAGCAGCTTTTGGGACAGACAAGAGACCCAGTACTTC,CASSFWDRQETQYF
NA,NA,TRBJ2-5,TRBV7-8,TGTGCCAGCAGCTTCAGCGAGACAGTCGAGACCCAGTACTTC,CASSFSETVETQYF
NA,TRBD2,TRBJ2-3,TRBV3-1/TRBV3-2,TGTGCCAGCAGCCTGGGGCGGGGGAGCACAGATACGCAGTATTTT,CASSLGRGSTDTQYF
NA,TRBD1,TRBJ1-2,TRBV4-2,TGTGCCAGCAGCCAAGACCCGGGACAGGCATACTATGGCTACACCTTC,CASSQDPGQAYYGYTF
NA,NA,TRBJ1-1,TRBV23-1,TGCGCCAGCAGTCAATCAGGGGGGAACACTGAAGCTTTCTTT,CASSQSGGNTEAFF
NA,NA,TRBJ1-1,TRBV11-2,TGTGCCAGCAGCTGGGGGCGGGACACTGAAGCTTTCTTT,CASSWGRDTEAFF
few,TRBD1,TRBJ2-5,TRBV28,TGTGCCAGCAGTTTCATCACAGGGGGCGAAGAGACCCAGTACTTC,CASSFITGGEETQYF
NA,TRBD1,TRBJ1-4,TRBV5-1,TGCGCCAGCAGCTTGGACCCCAACAGGGGGCCTGTGGGTAATGAAAAACTGTTTTTT,CASSLDPNRGPVGNEKLFF
NA,NA,TRBJ2-6,TRBV19,TGTACACCCTCCGGAGTCCCTGGGGCCAACGTCCTGACTTTC,CTPSGVPGANVLTF
NA,TRBD1,TRBJ2-7,TRBV15,TGTGCCACCAGCCGGGACAGGGGGTACGAGCAGTACTTC,CATSRDRGYEQYF
NA,TRBD1,TRBJ1-4,TRBV4-1,TGCGCCAGCAGCCAAGTCAGGGGGAGGGAAAAACTGTTTTTT,CASSQVRGREKLFF
NA,NA,TRBJ2-1,TRBV3-1/TRBV3-2,TGTGCCAGCAGCCGAAGGGATCGGCGGGAAGGGAGCAATGAGCAGTTCTTC,CASSRRDRREGSNEQFF
many,NA,TRBJ1-1,TRBV18,TGTGCCAGCTCACCAGAGCGGTTGGGAGCAACTGAAGCTTTCTTT,CASSPERLGATEAFF
NA,NA,TRBJ2-7,TRBV2,TGTGCCAGCTTACAGGGAGATGGTTCGGGAGAGCAGTACTTC,CASLQGDGSGEQYF
NA,NA,TRBJ1-2,TRBV7-8,TGTGCCAGCAGCTTAGATGCCCTAGGACAAAATCGCCTCTATGGCTACACCTTC,CASSLDALGQNRLYGYTF
NA,NA,TRBJ2-3,TRBV2,TGTGCCAGCGGGCCCCGAAGCACAGATACGCAGTATTTT,CASGPRSTDTQYF
NA,TRBD1,TRBJ1-2,TRBV27,TGTGCCAGCAGCTCCTTCGACAGGGTGGGGGGCTACACCTTC,CASSSFDRVGGYTF
NA,TRBD2,TRBJ2-3,TRBV19,TGTGCCAGTAGGACGCGCGGGGGAACGGTGGGAGATACGCAGTATTTT,CASRTRGGTVGDTQYF
NA,TRBD1,TRBJ1-5,TRBV7-8,TGTGCCAGCAGCTCGGGGACAGTCGATCAGCCCCAGCATTTT,CASSSGTVDQPQHF
NA,NA,TRBJ1-1,TRBV12-3/TRBV12-4,TGTGCCAGCAGTCTGCGGGGATACACTGAAGCTTTCTTT,CASSLRGYTEAFF
NA,TRBD2,TRBJ2-1,TRBV5-1,TGCGCCAGCAGCGATCCTCTAGCGGAGAAATACAATGAGCAGTTCTTC,CASSDPLAEKYNEQFF
few,NA,TRBJ1-2,TRBV3-1/TRBV3-2,TGTGCCAGCAGCCAATCGGGTGGAATAAATGGCTACACCTTC,CASSQSGGINGYTF
NA,NA,TRBJ1-1,TRBV7-2,TGTGCCAGCAGCTTACTGCAGGGAAGCACTGAAGCTTTCTTT,CASSLLQGSTEAFF
NA,TRBD1,TRBJ2-1,TRBV9,TGTGCCAGCAGCGTAGGAGGGGGCGCATCCTACAATGAGCAGTTCTTC,CASSVGGGASYNEQFF
NA,TRBD2,TRBJ2-5,TRBV3-1/TRBV3-2,TGTGCCAGCAGCCCTAAAGCGGGAGCTATACAAGAGACCCAGTACTTC,CASSPKAGAIQETQYF
NA,TRBD2,TRBJ2-1,TRBV6-5,TGTGCCAGCAGGGGGACTAGCGGTTTTTTCAATGAGCAGTTCTTC,CASRGTSGFFNEQFF
NA,NA,TRBJ1-6,TRBV5-1,TGCGCCAGCAGCTTGGATGGGAGGTATAATTCACCCCTCCACTTT,CASSLDGRYNSPLHF
NA,TRBD2,TRBJ2-3,TRBV11-3,TGTGCCAGCAGCCCCGGGACTATTGGTACGCAGTATTTT,CASSPGTIGTQYF
NA,TRBD2,TRBJ2-2,TRBV19,TGTGCCAGTAGTCTCGGGGGGATCGGGGAGCTGTTTTTT,CASSLGGIGELFF